The 3 T cell receptor beta chains listed next were all sequenced from one sample in a study of T cells in Graves' hyperthyroidism and ophthalmopathy. Regions amplified from RNA transcripts were the TCR beta CDR3 regions. HTBI primers were the set used in a first-round RT-PCR of the TCR CDR3. TCRdb fed the multiplex PCR reads into MiXCR, producing one record per CDR3 protein. The data show about 260,000 distinct CDR3 sequences, about 15% seen once. The sequenced material came from blood. The receptors stem from a woman in her late teens or twenties with Graves' ophthalmopathy.

This clonotype was recorded many times. The gene calls are TRBV12-3 or TRBV12-4 and TRBJ1-1, with D unclear. The V gene lost 4 bases and the J gene lost 3 bases, with 9 bases spanning the gap. The CDR3 is 13 residues long. CDR3 sequence (DNA): TGTGCCAGCAGTTCAACTATGGACACTGAAGCTTTCTTT. Protein sequence: CASSSTMDTEAFF.

This clonotype was seen ten or more times. The CDR3 sequence: CASSLLGNYGYTF. CDR3 nucleotides: TGTGCCAGCAGCTTACTGGGTAACTATGGCTACACCTTC. The chain carries TRBV28 and TRBJ1-2, with D unresolved. The V and J ends lost 6 bases and 1 base respectively, with 9 bases between them. This CDR3 contains 13 residues. Looked up from germline, CDR1 is MDHEN and CDR2 is SYDVKM.

V usage is TRBV6-2 or TRBV6-3 and J usage is TRBJ2-5, with a tentative D call TRBD1 (6 bases). V lost 5 bases, J lost 11 bases, and 12 bases lay in between. This CDR3 is 11 amino acids long. Per the germline V gene, CDR1 is MNHEY and CDR2 is SVGEGT. The CDR3 reads CASSRPGHQYF. In DNA form, the CDR3 reads TGTGCCAGCAGTCGCCCGGGACATCAGTACTTC.